This TCR beta chain came from a study of blood T cell repertoires in COVID-19. As for the study in general: The United States, Italy and Spain supplied acute and convalescent COVID-19 samples. T cells, B-cell-depleted T cells, or PBMCs provided the cDNA or gDNA that served as material.

Using immunoSEQ multiplex PCR, the repertoire was profiled, and TCRdb retains in-frame clones only, with some absent. The top ten hold less than 5.5% of the sample, which has 300,000 to 400,000 clones, over 80% seen once. CDR3 size: 15 residues. CDR1 MNHEY and CDR2 SVGAGI come from the germline V gene. V dropped 7 bases and J dropped 8 bases, with 21 bases sitting between them. Participants were aged about 18 to 95 years, lived in around 25 US areas, and enrolled virtually. The receptor comes from a man aged 30 to 45 who had recovered from COVID-19. The chain links TRBV6-5 to TRBJ2-1; D might be TRBD2 (7 bases). Sequenced: PBMCs or T cells enriched from blood (not recorded which). CDR3 coding DNA: TGTGCCAGCACCTCGACGGGGGGCAAATGGGATGAGCAGTTCTTC. Its translation: CASTSTGGKWDEQFF.